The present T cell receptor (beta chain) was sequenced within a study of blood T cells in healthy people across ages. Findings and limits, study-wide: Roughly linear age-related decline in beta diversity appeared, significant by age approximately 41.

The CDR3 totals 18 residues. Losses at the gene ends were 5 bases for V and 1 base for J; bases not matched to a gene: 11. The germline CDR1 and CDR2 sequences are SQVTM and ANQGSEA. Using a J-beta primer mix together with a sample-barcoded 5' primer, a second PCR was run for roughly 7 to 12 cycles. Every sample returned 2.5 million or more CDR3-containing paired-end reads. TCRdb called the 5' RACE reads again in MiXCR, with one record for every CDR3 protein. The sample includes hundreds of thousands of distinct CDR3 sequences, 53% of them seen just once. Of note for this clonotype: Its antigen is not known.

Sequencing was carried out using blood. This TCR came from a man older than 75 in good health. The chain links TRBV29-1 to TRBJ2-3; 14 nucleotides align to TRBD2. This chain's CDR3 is CSVLGGLAGVGGTDTQYF. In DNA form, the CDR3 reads TGCAGCGTTCTGGGGGGACTAGCGGGAGTCGGGGGCACAGATACGCAGTATTTT.